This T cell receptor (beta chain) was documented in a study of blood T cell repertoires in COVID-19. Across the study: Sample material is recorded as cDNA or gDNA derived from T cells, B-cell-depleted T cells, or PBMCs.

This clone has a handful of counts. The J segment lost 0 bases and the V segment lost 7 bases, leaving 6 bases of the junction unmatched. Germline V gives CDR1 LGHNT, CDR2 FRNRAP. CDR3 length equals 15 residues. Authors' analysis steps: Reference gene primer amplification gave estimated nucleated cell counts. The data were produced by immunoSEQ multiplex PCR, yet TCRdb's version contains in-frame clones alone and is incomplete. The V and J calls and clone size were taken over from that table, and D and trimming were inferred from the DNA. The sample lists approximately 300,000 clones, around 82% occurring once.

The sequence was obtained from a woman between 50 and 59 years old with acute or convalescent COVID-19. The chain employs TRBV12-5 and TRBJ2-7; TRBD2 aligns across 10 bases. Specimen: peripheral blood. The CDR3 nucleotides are TGTGCTAGTGCCGCGGGACTAGCGACCTCCTACGAGCAGTACTTC. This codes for CASAAGLATSYEQYF.